Presented here are 22 T cell receptor beta chains from one specimen sequenced in a study of cytomegalovirus exposure and HLA in healthy donors. It was with 60 Vbeta and 13 Jbeta primers that the PCR ran. TCRdb's copy holds only in-frame clones and misses some; the assay was immunoSEQ multiplex PCR. In the table there are 90,000 to 110,000 clones, just over 75% of which are singletons. Specimen: PBMCs. The receptor source for this set is a man aged 35 to 55 in good health and CMV-seropositive.

This chain connects TRBV18 to TRBJ2-7; 8 bases line up with TRBD2. Germline lookup yields CDR1 KGHSH and CDR2 LQKENI. CDR3 length: 13 amino acids. V gave up 3 bases and J gave up 6 bases; unmatched junction bases: 4. CDR3 DNA sequence: TGTGCCAGCTCACCGGGACTAGGCGGCGAGCAGTACTTC. This gives the protein CASSPGLGGEQYF.

This sequence joins TRBV7-9 and TRBJ2-1; 9 nucleotides line up with TRBD1. The CDR3 consists of 15 residues. Germline assignment: CDR1 SEHNR and CDR2 FQNEAQ (reference sequence). V lost 4 bases to trimming and J lost 8 bases; unmatched junction nucleotides: 9. In nucleotides, the CDR3 is TGTGCCAGCAGCTCAGACGGGACAGGGTTCGATGAGCAGTTCTTC. It yields the protein CASSSDGTGFDEQFF.

The chain recombines TRBV25-1 with TRBJ2-3, with D perhaps matching TRBD2 (6 bases). From germline, CDR1 is MGHDK and CDR2 SYGVNS. V shed 1 base and J shed 6 bases, with 8 bases lying between them. The CDR3 consists of 13 residues. The CDR3 sequence: CASSESGEDTQYF. In DNA form, the CDR3 reads TGTGCCAGCAGTGAATCGGGGGAGGATACGCAGTATTTT.

The CDR3 protein is CARAYRENTEAFF. CDR3 nucleotides: TGTGCCAGGGCATACAGGGAGAACACTGAAGCTTTCTTT. J is TRBJ1-1 and V is TRBV6-5; weak D call: TRBD1 (6 bases). The CDR3 sequence is 13 residues long. V lost 9 bases and J 1 base, leaving 12 bases between the germline ends. CDR1 is MNHEY, CDR2 SVGAGI, per germline.

This chain connects TRBV9 to TRBJ2-7; 9 bases are shared with TRBD1. Germline assignment: CDR1 SGDLS and CDR2 YYNGEE. This CDR3 comprises 16 residues. The V and J ends lost 4 bases and 0 bases, in that order; junction bases with no gene match: 8. The CDR3 nucleotides read TGTGCCAGCAGCAGGACCACAGGGGGCGGCTCCTACGAGCAGTACTTC. Amino acid sequence: CASSRTTGGGSYEQYF.

The V and J genes are TRBV7-2 and TRBJ1-3; tentative D call: TRBD1 (5 bases). CDR1 SGHTA and CDR2 FQGNSA come from the germline V gene. Trimming shortened V by 3 bases and J by 0 bases, and 12 bases separated the two germline ends. The CDR3 is 16 residues long. CDR3 nucleotides: TGTGCCAGCAGCTTGCCTACAGGTTACTCTGGAAACACCATATATTTT. Protein sequence: CASSLPTGYSGNTIYF.

The rearrangement joins TRBV7-9 to TRBJ2-7; 8 nucleotides line up with TRBD2. V was clipped by 5 bases and J by 3 bases; unmatched bases: 12. Germline-derived CDR1 and CDR2 are SEHNR and FQNEAQ (reference sequence). The CDR3 extends over 16 amino acids. The CDR3 here is CASSPGLATTIYEQYF. The CDR3 nucleotides read TGTGCCAGCAGCCCAGGACTAGCCACCACTATCTACGAGCAGTACTTC.

The chain carries TRBV5-4 and TRBJ2-1; perhaps TRBD2 as D (6 bases). CDR1 and CDR2 (germline): SGHNT, YYREEE (reference sequence). The CDR3 is 13 residues long. Trimming stripped 4 bases from V and 7 bases from J, with 12 bases between. The CDR3 reads CASSGGGRNEQFF. CDR3 nucleotide sequence: TGTGCCAGCAGCGGGGGAGGACGTAATGAGCAGTTCTTC.

The V gene is TRBV4-3, the J gene TRBJ1-6; possibly TRBD1 for D (5 bases). The CDR3 contains 14 residues. Germline values: CDR1 LGHNA, CDR2 YSLEER. With 4 bases removed from V and 2 bases from J, the gap between germline ends came to 6 bases. The DNA for the CDR3 is TGCGCCAGCAGCCCAGGGCCCTATAATTCACCCCTCCACTTT. Protein sequence: CASSPGPYNSPLHF.

The genes are TRBV27 and TRBJ2-3, with 9 positions matching TRBD2. There are 19 residues in the CDR3. Germline CDR1 reads MNHEY; CDR2 reads SMNVEV (reference sequence). The ends lost 2 bases at V and 1 base at J; junction bases unmatched: 13. The CDR3 DNA reads as TGTGCCAGCAGTTTAGGGTCGCGCGGGAGGGCCAGTGGCACAGATACGCAGTATTTT. Protein product: CASSLGSRGRASGTDTQYF.

The chain's CDR3 is CASSERSSYNSPLHF. DNA of the CDR3: TGTGCCAGCAGTGAACGGAGCTCCTATAATTCACCCCTCCACTTT. The chain uses TRBV2 and TRBJ1-6; D ambiguous. Between the trimmed V and J ends, which lost 2 bases and 0 bases, there was a span of 5 bases. This CDR3 is 15 amino acids long. In germline, CDR1 is SNHLY, CDR2 FYNNEI.

The sample holds one count of this clone. The chain employs TRBV5-6 and TRBJ2-1; TRBD1 is a possible D gene (5 bases). V gave up 0 bases and J gave up 2 bases, with 6 bases separating them. The germline CDR1 and CDR2 sequences are SGHDT and YYEEEE. The CDR3 length is 14 residues. The CDR3 spells CASSLGGAYNEQFF. As DNA, the CDR3 is TGTGCCAGCAGCTTGGGGGGCGCCTACAATGAGCAGTTCTTC.

V usage is TRBV7-9 and J usage is TRBJ2-3; D uncertain. Germline V lookup: CDR1 SEHNR, CDR2 FQNEAQ (reference sequence). Trimming took off 4 bases at V and 2 bases at J, with 13 bases between the two ends. The CDR3 contains 15 residues. The CDR3 DNA reads TGTGCCAGCAGCTCTCCGGCGGCCCCCACAGATACGCAGTATTTT. Amino acids: CASSSPAAPTDTQYF.

This clone was detected only once. The V and J genes are TRBV7-3 and TRBJ2-3, with D tentatively TRBD1 (6 bases). Germline assignment: CDR1 SGHTA and CDR2 FQGTGA. The CDR3 has 16 amino acids. V dropped 5 bases and J dropped 1 base, with 16 bases sitting between them. The chain's CDR3 is CASSLSPGARTDTQYF. CDR3 DNA: TGTGCCAGCAGCCTCTCGCCAGGGGCTCGCACAGATACGCAGTATTTT.

V and J are TRBV5-1 and TRBJ2-7; D possibly corresponds to TRBD1 (6 bases). The CDR3 is made up of 15 amino acids. V gave up 2 bases and J gave up 0 bases, with 12 bases separating them. CDR1 and CDR2 (germline): SGHRS, YFSETQ. CDR3 DNA sequence: TGCGCCAGCAGCTTATTGGGGGACACCTCCTACGAGCAGTACTTC. It encodes CASSLLGDTSYEQYF.

The chain recombines TRBV28 with TRBJ1-1; 7 bases match TRBD1. V was clipped by 5 bases and J by 5 bases; unmatched bases: 5. This CDR3 spans 13 amino acids. Looked up from germline, CDR1 is MDHEN and CDR2 is SYDVKM. CDR3 amino acids: CASSLTGRTEAFF. Here the CDR3 DNA reads TGTGCCAGCAGTCTGACAGGGAGAACTGAAGCTTTCTTT.

In its sample, this clone was seen a few times. The chain recombines TRBV19 with TRBJ2-3; TRBD2 aligns across 13 bases. The CDR3 extends over 17 amino acids. V lost 5 bases to trimming and J lost 8 bases; unmatched junction nucleotides: 13. The germline V gene has CDR1 LNHDA and CDR2 SQIVND (reference sequence). The CDR3 nucleotides are TGTGCCAGTAGTCCGGGCGCGGGACTAGCGGGAAAGGGTACGCAGTATTTT. Its translation is CASSPGAGLAGKGTQYF.

This clone was observed a handful of times. The chain recombines TRBV19 with TRBJ1-4; the D gene is possibly TRBD1 (6 bases). V dropped 6 bases and J dropped 3 bases, with 17 bases sitting between them. The CDR3 has 16 residues. Looked up from germline, CDR1 is LNHDA and CDR2 is SQIVND (reference sequence). This chain's CDR3 is CASSRSRGNANEKLFF. The CDR3 nucleotides are TGTGCCAGTAGCCGCTCCAGGGGAAATGCTAATGAAAAACTGTTTTTT.

This rearrangement joins TRBV7-2 to TRBJ2-5; D is uncertain. The DNA end lines up better with TRBJ2-7; the J call may be wrong. Germline V lookup: CDR1 SGHTA, CDR2 FQGNSA. The CDR3 consists of 12 residues. CDR3 bases: TGTGCCAGCAGCTACCTAGGTTACGAGCAGTACTTC. Its protein product is CASSYLGYEQYF.

This rearrangement joins TRBV19 to TRBJ2-7, with TRBD2 matching over 9 bases. The CDR3 is 15 residues long. In germline, CDR1 is LNHDA, CDR2 SQIVND (reference sequence). V was clipped by 4 bases and J by 0 bases; unmatched bases: 4. The CDR3 DNA sequence: TGTGCCAGTAGTAAGGCTAGCGGGACCTCCTACGAGCAGTACTTC. As protein: CASSKASGTSYEQYF.

The chain carries TRBV10-3 and TRBJ2-7, with 7 positions matching TRBD1. The CDR3 loop spans 13 amino acids. In germline, CDR1 is ENHRY, CDR2 SYGVKD. With 10 bases clipped from V and 0 bases from J, the junction kept 6 bases outside the gene matches. The CDR3 spells CATSGQRSYEQYF. CDR3 sequence (DNA): TGTGCCACCTCGGGACAGCGCTCCTACGAGCAGTACTTC.

A note on this clone: The junction does not match germline at one end; this may be a read error. V is TRBV2 and J is TRBJ2-6; the D gene is possibly TRBD2 (6 bases). Germline values: CDR1 SNHLY, CDR2 FYNNEI. The length of the CDR3 is 16 residues. CDR3 residues: CASSLLRDSGANGLTF. The CDR3 bases are TGTGCCAGCAGCTTACTCAGGGACTCTGGGGCCAACGGCCTGACTTTC.